These 5 T cell receptor beta chains were all obtained from the same sample, sequenced in a study of blood T cell repertoires in COVID-19. TCRdb's copy holds only in-frame clones and misses some; the assay was immunoSEQ multiplex PCR. This repertoire shows fewer than 200,000 clones, approximately 85% found once; its top ten account for about 1.2%. The sample taken for sequencing was peripheral blood. These receptors came from a man aged 55 to 70 who had recovered from COVID-19.

The chain couples TRBV18 to TRBJ1-3; D unclear. Germline V gene lookup returns CDR1 KGHSH and CDR2 LQKENI. Trimming took off 3 bases at V and 10 bases at J, with 13 bases between the two ends. The CDR3 totals 13 residues. The DNA of the CDR3 is TGTGCCAGCTCACCCAATAACCCGCGGACCATATATTTT. Its protein is CASSPNNPRTIYF.

The J gene is TRBJ2-5, the V gene TRBV5-1; the match to TRBD2 covers 12 bases. Germline assignment: CDR1 SGHRS and CDR2 YFSETQ. The CDR3 consists of 15 residues. With V trimmed by 4 bases and J by 5 bases, 6 bases remained unmatched. CDR3 sequence reads: CASSQTSGGPETQYF. CDR3 nucleotides: TGCGCCAGCAGCCAGACTAGCGGGGGACCCGAGACCCAGTACTTC.

This clone was seen a single time. The chain joins TRBV27 to TRBJ2-1, with 11 bases fitting TRBD2. The germline gives CDR1 MNHEY, CDR2 SMNVEV (reference sequence). The CDR3 totals 16 residues. With V trimmed by 6 bases and J by 4 bases, 8 bases remained unmatched. CDR3 in DNA: TGTGCCAGCAGGTGGGCTAGCGGGGGGAGGTACAATGAGCAGTTCTTC. Its translation: CASRWASGGRYNEQFF.

The J gene is TRBJ2-5, the V gene TRBV5-1; 14 bases line up with TRBD2. CDR1 is SGHRS and CDR2 is YFSETQ in the germline V gene. V gave up 4 bases and J gave up 5 bases; unmatched junction bases: 7. The CDR3 consists of 16 residues. The CDR3 loop reads CASSRGTSGGSETQYF. The CDR3 DNA reads TGCGCCAGCAGCAGGGGGACTAGCGGGGGCTCCGAGACCCAGTACTTC.

CDR3 bases: TGTGCCAGCAGCTTGTGGACACTTGAAGCTTTCTTT. It encodes CASSLWTLEAFF. The V gene is TRBV7-9, the J gene TRBJ1-1; tentatively, D is TRBD1 (5 bases). The CDR3 totals 12 residues. The ends were cut back, 3 bases at V and 7 bases at J, with 9 bases in the middle. Germline V CDR1 and CDR2: SEHNR, FQNEAQ (reference sequence).